The rows below give T cell receptor beta chains drawn from one sample of a study of monozygotic twins with inflammatory bowel disease. TCRdb re-called the 5' RACE reads and catalogs CDR3 proteins one per entry, DNA excluded. Its clone listing holds about 110,000 distinct CDR3 sequences. The sample taken for sequencing was blood. The source of these receptors is a human donor with ulcerative colitis or Crohn's disease, or a healthy co-twin of an affected twin (not recorded which). Both conserved end residues are part of each CDR3.

TRBV6-1	TRBJ2-1	CASSPLRSSARANEQFF
TRBV4-2	TRBJ2-7	CASSQDQGDGITYEQYF
TRBV20-1	TRBJ2-7	CSARVRDHPSYEQYF
TRBV6-5	TRBJ1-1	CASSNGREGLNTEAFF
TRBV7-6	TRBJ2-7	CASSLSAGTYEQYF
TRBV12-5	TRBJ2-5	CASGLAQLAGDETQYF
TRBV24-1	TRBJ1-6	CATSDVFGSPLHF
TRBV12-3/TRBV12-4	TRBJ1-3	CASSLFSGNTIYF
TRBV4-2	TRBJ1-2	CASSQDIGGGYGYTF
TRBV28	TRBJ2-3	CASSLSEVSLGTDTQYF
TRBV5-5	TRBJ1-5	CASSLEYSNQPQHF
TRBV4-1	TRBJ1-2	CASSPGEPYYGYTF
TRBV7-2	TRBJ2-1	CASSLQVSAEQFF
TRBV5-1	TRBJ2-2	CASSSSPPGQGFTGELFF
TRBV19	TRBJ2-1	CASSMTGADNEQFF